The 29 T cell receptor beta chains reported below all come from one sample, sequenced in a study of blood T cell repertoires in COVID-19. Assay: immunoSEQ multiplex PCR; the TCRdb copy retains only in-frame clones and omits some. The sample comprises 85,000 to 100,000 clones, approximately 90% of which are singletons, and 1.7% rests with the top ten. Sample: peripheral blood. Receptors originate from a man aged 60-69 years with acute or convalescent COVID-19.

The chain joins TRBV6-5 to TRBJ2-7; 9 bases map to TRBD1. CDR3 length: 15 residues. Germline V gene data show CDR1 as MNHEY and CDR2 as SVGAGI. The J segment lost 3 bases and the V segment lost 5 bases, leaving 8 bases of the junction unmatched. CDR3 sequence (DNA): TGTGCCAGCAGTCCTGACAGGGGGATCGACTACGAGCAGTACTTC. It yields the protein CASSPDRGIDYEQYF.

V is TRBV6-5 and J is TRBJ1-5; a weak D match, TRBD1 (5 bases). The germline CDR1 and CDR2 sequences are MNHEY and SVGAGI. This CDR3 is built from 15 residues. V dropped 0 bases and J dropped 2 bases, with 8 bases sitting between them. The CDR3 sequence: CASSYSAGGNQPQHF. The CDR3 region has the DNA TGTGCCAGCAGTTACTCGGCGGGGGGCAATCAGCCCCAGCATTTT.

The chain links TRBV18 to TRBJ1-2; a possible D gene is TRBD1 (6 bases). This CDR3 has 17 residues. CDR1 KGHSH and CDR2 LQKENI come from the germline V gene. Trimming took off 3 bases at V and 7 bases at J, with 24 bases between the two ends. The CDR3 spells CASSPLEQGRGGGGYTF. In DNA form, the CDR3 reads TGTGCCAGCTCACCCCTCGAACAGGGACGTGGAGGAGGTGGCTACACCTTC.

The chain is built from TRBV14 and TRBJ1-2, with a possible D match to TRBD1 (5 bases). Germline V CDR1 and CDR2: SGHDN, FVKESK. CDR3 size: 15 residues. Trimming left V 1 base short and J 8 bases short, with 17 bases between. CDR3 in amino acids: CASSQVYQGGLGYTF. The CDR3 DNA reads as TGTGCCAGCAGCCAAGTATACCAGGGAGGCCTAGGCTACACCTTC.

The V call is TRBV5-8, the J call TRBJ1-6, with 7 positions matching TRBD1. The germline gives CDR1 SGHTS, CDR2 YDEGEE. The V segment lost 2 bases and the J segment 2 bases; nucleotides outside the gene matches: 4. The CDR3 spans 16 residues. The CDR3 is CASSFLGTAYNSPLHF. CDR3 DNA: TGTGCCAGCAGCTTCCTCGGGACAGCCTATAATTCACCCCTCCACTTT.

CDR3 amino acids: CASSTGNTEAFF. As DNA, the CDR3 is TGTGCCAGTAGCACAGGGAACACTGAAGCTTTCTTT. The chain couples TRBV19 to TRBJ1-1; possible D gene TRBD1, 5 bases. Trimming removed 6 bases from V and 1 base from J, with 6 bases in between. Per germline, CDR1 LNHDA and CDR2 SQIVND (reference sequence). CDR3 length: 12 residues.

The chain recombines TRBV15 with TRBJ1-5; perhaps TRBD1 as D (5 bases). The CDR3 loop spans 17 amino acids. V was trimmed by 3 bases and J by 1 base, leaving 16 bases between them. Per the germline V gene, CDR1 is LNHNV and CDR2 is YYDKDF (reference sequence). CDR3 sequence (DNA): TGTGCCACCAGCAGCCAAATTGGACGGACAAGCAATCAGCCCCAGCATTTT. It specifies CATSSQIGRTSNQPQHF.

The rearrangement uses TRBV7-8 and TRBJ2-1; tentative D call: TRBD2 (6 bases). The CDR3 spans 15 residues. The V end was cut by 5 bases, the J end by 2 bases, with 13 bases between. Germline V gene lookup returns CDR1 SGHVS and CDR2 FQNEAQ. CDR3 DNA: TGTGCCAGCAGCCCCCCGCGGGGCGCCTACAATGAGCAGTTCTTC. This codes for CASSPPRGAYNEQFF.

This chain joins TRBV4-2 and TRBJ2-1, with D maybe TRBD1 (6 bases). This CDR3 contains 15 residues. Trimming cost V 1 base and J 6 bases, with 13 bases left between them. Per germline, CDR1 LGHNA and CDR2 YNFKEQ. The CDR3 DNA is TGTGCCAGCAGCCAAGGAGAGGGGGATTCCAATGAGCAGTTCTTC. Its translation is CASSQGEGDSNEQFF.

This rearrangement joins TRBV27 to TRBJ1-1; TRBD1 is a possible D gene (5 bases). Germline V gene lookup returns CDR1 MNHEY and CDR2 SMNVEV (reference sequence). The CDR3 covers 12 residues. Trimming left V 6 bases short and J 5 bases short, with 10 bases between. For the CDR3, the DNA is TGTGCCAGCAGGGGGCGCGTTACTGAAGCTTTCTTT. Translated, it gives CASRGRVTEAFF.

This chain uses TRBV3-1 (or the pseudogene TRBV3-2) with TRBJ2-5, with TRBD2 identical over 7 bases. In germline, CDR1 is LGHDT, CDR2 YNNKEL (reference sequence). This CDR3 comprises 14 residues. The V segment lost 3 bases and the J segment 7 bases; nucleotides outside the gene matches: 8. As DNA, the CDR3 is TGTGCCAGCAGCCACCCACAAAGGGAGGGGACCCAGTACTTC. It encodes CASSHPQREGTQYF.

This chain connects TRBV6-5 to TRBJ1-6, with a weak D call TRBD1 (5 bases). The germline V gene has CDR1 MNHEY and CDR2 SVGAGI. This CDR3 has 14 amino acids. V was cut by 6 bases and J by 7 bases, with 13 bases left in between. For the CDR3, the DNA is TGTGCCAGCAGGCACAGGATTTCGAATTCACCCCTCCACTTT. Translation: CASRHRISNSPLHF.

This clone has a handful of counts. The chain joins TRBV10-3 to TRBJ2-2, with 10 positions matching TRBD1. The CDR3 has 16 residues. V lost 6 bases, J lost 1 base, and 5 bases stayed unmatched. Germline CDR1 and CDR2: ENHRY and SYGVKD. CDR3 sequence: CAIRDGQGVNTGELFF. The CDR3 DNA follows: TGTGCCATCAGGGACGGACAGGGGGTGAACACCGGGGAGCTGTTTTTT.

The chain couples TRBV30 to TRBJ1-5; D might be TRBD1 (6 bases). V lost 1 base to trimming and J lost 7 bases, with 11 bases between them. Germline CDR1 is GTSNPN and CDR2 is SVGIG (reference sequence). This CDR3 spans 13 amino acids. The CDR3, as DNA: TGTGCCTGGAGTGAACAGGGTCGCCAGCCCCAGCATTTT. It codes for CAWSEQGRQPQHF.

This chain uses TRBV18 with TRBJ2-6; perhaps TRBD2 as D (6 bases). CDR3 length equals 13 residues. Germline lookup yields CDR1 KGHSH and CDR2 LQKENI. V lost 7 bases and J lost 8, with 12 bases in between. CDR3 in amino acids: CASYSRETNVLTF. The CDR3 region has the DNA TGTGCCAGCTACTCCCGGGAGACCAACGTCCTGACTTTC.

The gene calls are TRBV4-2 and TRBJ1-5; D gene unclear. Germline CDR1 LGHNA, CDR2 YNFKEQ. The CDR3 contains 13 residues. V was pared by 1 base and J by 5 bases, with 6 bases between. The CDR3 coding sequence is TGTGCCAGCAGCCAAGGGCACGATCAGCCCCAGCATTTT. Protein: CASSQGHDQPQHF.

The rearrangement joins TRBV6-2 or TRBV6-3 to TRBJ1-1, with D possibly matching TRBD1 (6 bases). The CDR3 is 16 amino acids. Germline-derived CDR1 and CDR2 are MNHEY and SVGEGT. V lost 0 bases and J 11 bases, leaving 22 bases between the germline ends. This CDR3 reads CASSYSKLIQGSRAFF. The CDR3 nucleotides are TGTGCCAGCAGTTACTCGAAACTCATACAGGGTTCGCGGGCTTTCTTT.

V gene TRBV19 combines with J gene TRBJ1-1, with D maybe TRBD1 (6 bases). The CDR3 spans 15 residues. V shed 4 bases and J shed 2 bases, with 14 bases lying between them. Germline CDR1 and CDR2: LNHDA and SQIVND (reference sequence). The CDR3 loop reads CASSKRQDSNTEAFF. The CDR3 DNA follows: TGTGCCAGTAGTAAAAGACAGGATTCTAACACTGAAGCTTTCTTT.

This chain links TRBV27 with TRBJ2-7; D call uncertain. This CDR3 region has 13 residues. CDR1 MNHEY and CDR2 SMNVEV come from the germline V gene (reference sequence). V lost 6 bases and J 4 bases, leaving 13 bases between the germline ends. The DNA of the CDR3 is TGTGCCAGCAGAAATTTGACTGAATACGAGCAGTACTTC. Translating gives CASRNLTEYEQYF.

The rearrangement joins TRBV30 to TRBJ1-5, with 8 positions matching TRBD1. The length of the CDR3 is 13 residues. From germline, CDR1 is GTSNPN and CDR2 SVGIG (reference sequence). J was trimmed by 4 bases and V by 5 bases; bases with no gene match: 4. The CDR3 loop reads CAWETGGNQPQHF. The CDR3 nucleotides are TGTGCCTGGGAAACAGGGGGAAATCAGCCCCAGCATTTT.

The V call is TRBV6-4, the J call TRBJ2-1; 14 bases agree with TRBD2. The germline V gene has CDR1 MRHNA and CDR2 SNTAGT. This CDR3 spans 15 amino acids. J gave up 5 bases and V 6 bases, and 3 bases lay outside the gene matches. The CDR3, as DNA: TGTGCCAGCAGCCCGGGACTAGCGGGGGACAATGAGCAGTTCTTC. This sequence encodes CASSPGLAGDNEQFF.

CDR3 region: CASSLSAGTTDTQYF. In nucleotides, the CDR3 is TGTGCCAGCAGCCTATCAGCGGGGACCACAGATACGCAGTATTTT. J is TRBJ2-3 and V is TRBV7-9; 7 positions match TRBD2. V lost 5 bases to trimming and J lost 2 bases; unmatched junction nucleotides: 7. Germline CDR1 and CDR2: SEHNR and FQNEAQ (reference sequence). The CDR3 runs 15 residues.

The chain uses TRBV6-1 and TRBJ1-2; D is possibly TRBD1 (5 bases). The CDR3 runs 16 residues. CDR1 MNHNS and CDR2 SASEGT come from the germline V gene. The V end was cut by 4 bases, the J end by 3 bases, with 18 bases between. The CDR3 DNA reads TGTGCCAGCAGTGCGAGGACCCAGGGATCCCACTATGGCTACACCTTC. Protein sequence: CASSARTQGSHYGYTF.

The chain recombines TRBV10-1 with TRBJ2-5, with 7 bases aligning to TRBD1. This CDR3 spans 15 amino acids. V dropped 2 bases and J dropped 5; count of bases not matched to a gene: 8. Per the germline V gene, CDR1 is WNHNN and CDR2 is SYGVQD (reference sequence). The chain's CDR3 is CASSENQGVRETQYF. CDR3 nucleotide sequence: TGCGCCAGCAGTGAGAATCAGGGGGTCAGGGAGACCCAGTACTTC.

This chain connects TRBV12-5 to TRBJ2-7, with 10 bases that match TRBD1. Germline values: CDR1 LGHNT, CDR2 FRNRAP. V lost 1 base to trimming and J lost 2 bases; unmatched junction nucleotides: 8. This CDR3 region has 17 residues. The CDR3 is CASGLDRGDRGAYEQYF. Written as DNA, the CDR3 is TGTGCTAGTGGTTTGGACCGGGGGGACAGGGGTGCCTACGAGCAGTACTTC.

The chain is built from TRBV30 and TRBJ1-5; 9 nucleotides agree with TRBD1. The CDR3 consists of 13 residues. The trim removed 5 bases at V and 3 bases at J, leaving 2 bases unmatched. CDR1 is GTSNPN, CDR2 SVGIG, per germline (reference sequence). The CDR3 nucleotides are TGTGCCTGGGGGACAGGGCACAATCAGCCCCAGCATTTT. It encodes CAWGTGHNQPQHF.

The chain carries TRBV5-6 and TRBJ1-2; D remains unclear. Germline lookup yields CDR1 SGHDT and CDR2 YYEEEE. This CDR3 has 13 amino acids. V lost 0 bases to trimming and J lost 4 bases, with 7 bases between them. CDR3 nucleotides: TGTGCCAGCAGCTTGGAACCTATCTATGGCTACACCTTC. Residues: CASSLEPIYGYTF.

The chain carries TRBV10-2 and TRBJ1-1; D unresolved. V was pared by 6 bases and J by 5 bases, with 7 bases between. Germline V gene lookup returns CDR1 WSHSY and CDR2 SAAADI. The CDR3 is made up of 11 amino acids. This CDR3 reads CASRQLTEAFF. CDR3 in DNA: TGCGCCAGCAGGCAGTTGACTGAAGCTTTCTTT.

The V and J genes are TRBV27 and TRBJ2-1; the match to TRBD2 covers 8 bases. CDR1 MNHEY and CDR2 SMNVEV come from the germline V gene (reference sequence). V was pared by 6 bases and J by 5 bases, with 6 bases of the junction left unmatched. The CDR3 is 14 amino acids. The CDR3 reads CASRRGGVNNEQFF. The CDR3 DNA follows: TGTGCCAGCAGACGGGGGGGGGTCAACAATGAGCAGTTCTTC.